This TCR beta chain appears in the sequencing data of a study of cytomegalovirus exposure and HLA in healthy donors. Trimming took 0 bases from V and 2 from J, leaving 10 bases between them. This CDR3 region has 16 residues. Germline values: CDR1 KGHSH, CDR2 LQKENI. Method: immunoSEQ multiplex PCR; TCRdb's copy keeps in-frame clones and lacks some. The sample holds approximately 240,000 clones, around 90% seen once. The source is a young woman in good health and CMV-seronegative. The sequenced sample was PBMCs. The chain carries TRBV18 and TRBJ2-2; D perhaps matches TRBD1 (6 bases). In DNA form, the CDR3 reads TGTGCCAGCTCACCACCGGACAGCCTAAACACCGGGGAGCTGTTTTTT. Translation gives CASSPPDSLNTGELFF. The full variable domain, with the rest looked up from reference TRBV18 and TRBJ2-2, is NAGVMQNPRHLVRRRGQEARLRCSPMKGHSHVYWYRQLPEEGLKFMVYLQKENIIDESGMPKERFSAEFPKEGPSILRIQQVVRGDSAAYFCASSPPDSLNTGELFFGEGSRLTVL.